This passage covers 2 T cell receptor beta chains from one sample sequenced in a study of T cell repertoires in cytomegalovirus infection. The antigens these receptors bind are not known. MiXCR, run by TCRdb on the reads, gives a single entry per CDR3 protein. The repertoire holds 700,000 to 900,000 distinct CDR3 sequences, with roughly 28% as singletons. Sample: cultured CD8+ T cells from PBMCs, taken from culture after CMV antigen stimulation. The receptors derive from a human donor in good health (CMV status not recorded). Some clones in this sample may be carry-over from other donors' samples.

The chain couples TRBV12-3 or TRBV12-4 to TRBJ1-5, with a weak D call TRBD1 (6 bases). The V and J ends lost 3 bases and 6 bases respectively, with 12 bases between them. The length of the CDR3 is 14 residues. In nucleotides, the CDR3 is TGTGCCAGCAGTTTTCGGGGGGCGATTCAGCCCCAGCATTTT. It specifies CASSFRGAIQPQHF.

In nucleotides, the CDR3 is TGTGCCAGCAGCTCCTCACTCAGGGGTTGGGACAAAAACATTCAGTACTTC. Its protein is CASSSSLRGWDKNIQYF. The chain has TRBV27 and TRBJ2-4; a possible D gene is TRBD1 (6 bases). Germline assignment: CDR1 MNHEY and CDR2 SMNVEV (reference sequence). The length of the CDR3 is 17 residues. The V end lost 6 bases, the J end lost 3 bases, and 21 bases lay between the germline ends.